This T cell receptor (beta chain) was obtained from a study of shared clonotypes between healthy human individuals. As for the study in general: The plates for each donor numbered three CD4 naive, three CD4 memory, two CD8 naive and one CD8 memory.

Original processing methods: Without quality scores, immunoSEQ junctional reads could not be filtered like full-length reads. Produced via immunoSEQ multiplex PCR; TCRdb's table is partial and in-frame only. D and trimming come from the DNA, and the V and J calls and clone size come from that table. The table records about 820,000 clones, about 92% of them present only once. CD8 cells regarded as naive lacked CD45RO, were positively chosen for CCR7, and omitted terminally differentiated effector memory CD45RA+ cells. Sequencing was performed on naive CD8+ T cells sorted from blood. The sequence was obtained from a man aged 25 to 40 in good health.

In DNA, the CDR3 is TGCGCCAGCAGCATACGTCCCGGGACAGGGTTAGGGGCCTACGAGCAGTACTTC. Translating gives CASSIRPGTGLGAYEQYF. J is TRBJ2-7 and V is TRBV5-1; 9 nucleotides match TRBD1. Germline V gene lookup returns CDR1 SGHRS and CDR2 YFSETQ. This CDR3 region has 18 residues. The V and J ends lost 4 bases and 2 bases, in that order; junction bases with no gene match: 16. The whole variable domain, filled in from reference TRBV5-1 and TRBJ2-7, reads KAGVTQTPRYLIKTRGQQVTLSCSPISGHRSVSWYQQTPGQGLQFLFEYFSETQRNKGNFPGRFSGRQFSNSRSEMNVSTLELGDSALYLCASSIRPGTGLGAYEQYFGPGTRLTVT.